These T cell receptor beta chains were read from a single sample in a study of shared clonotypes between healthy human individuals. The data were produced by immunoSEQ multiplex PCR, yet TCRdb's version contains in-frame clones alone and is incomplete. The sample lists around 580,000 clones, 95% to 98% occurring once. Sequencing used naive CD8+ T cells sorted from blood. These receptors all come from a man aged 25 to 40 in good health. The CDR3 runs from the conserved cysteine through the conserved F or W. Fields, in order: D gene, J gene, clone size, V gene, CDR3 DNA, CDR3 protein. A D gene is named only where the DNA matches it firmly. Some rows have no size entry. The others give once, few or many, or a class for an expanded clone.

d_call: .; j_call: TRBJ2-7; clone_size: once; v_call: TRBV27; cdr3_nt: TGTGCCAGCAGTGGAGGTCCCTACGAGCAGTACTTC; cdr3_aa: CASSGGPYEQYF
d_call: TRBD1; j_call: TRBJ1-1; clone_size: .; v_call: TRBV5-1; cdr3_nt: TGCGCCAGCAAGGGGGCAGTTGGTGAAGCTTTCTTT; cdr3_aa: CASKGAVGEAFF
d_call: .; j_call: TRBJ2-3; clone_size: .; v_call: TRBV10-3; cdr3_nt: TGTGCCATCAGTGATGGCCAAGGTGGCACAGATACGCAGTATTTT; cdr3_aa: CAISDGQGGTDTQYF
d_call: TRBD2; j_call: TRBJ2-3; clone_size: .; v_call: TRBV18; cdr3_nt: TGTGCCAGCTCACCACTCTCCGGACTAGCGGGAGTATTGGATACGCAGTATTTT; cdr3_aa: CASSPLSGLAGVLDTQYF
d_call: .; j_call: TRBJ2-7; clone_size: once; v_call: TRBV4-1; cdr3_nt: TGCGCCAGCAGCCAAGTTGGGATCAGCCCCCTCTACGAGCAGTACTTC; cdr3_aa: CASSQVGISPLYEQYF
d_call: .; j_call: TRBJ1-1; clone_size: .; v_call: TRBV7-9; cdr3_nt: TGTGCCAGCAGCGACGGGCTTATGAACACTGAAGCTTTCTTT; cdr3_aa: CASSDGLMNTEAFF
d_call: .; j_call: TRBJ1-5; clone_size: .; v_call: TRBV27; cdr3_nt: TGTGCCAGCAGTTCAGCAGGCCCCTCGGGGCCCCAGCATTTT; cdr3_aa: CASSSAGPSGPQHF
d_call: .; j_call: TRBJ1-1; clone_size: .; v_call: TRBV4-1; cdr3_nt: TGCGCCAGCAGCGTACAGCTTCTAGACACTGAAGCTTTCTTT; cdr3_aa: CASSVQLLDTEAFF
d_call: .; j_call: TRBJ2-2; clone_size: .; v_call: TRBV27; cdr3_nt: TGTGCCAGCAGTTTTTCCCGCACCGGGGAGCTGTTTTTT; cdr3_aa: CASSFSRTGELFF
d_call: .; j_call: TRBJ2-7; clone_size: .; v_call: TRBV5-5; cdr3_nt: TGTGCCAGCAGCTTGGGGTTAGCGGAGGGGTACGAGCAGTACTTC; cdr3_aa: CASSLGLAEGYEQYF
d_call: .; j_call: TRBJ2-7; clone_size: once; v_call: TRBV11-2; cdr3_nt: TGTGCCAGCAGCTTAGATCAGCAGTATGGGGAGCAGTACTTC; cdr3_aa: CASSLDQQYGEQYF
d_call: .; j_call: TRBJ1-2; clone_size: .; v_call: TRBV4-1; cdr3_nt: TGCGCCAGCAGCCACGAGGGAGGCATTAACTATGGCTACACCTTC; cdr3_aa: CASSHEGGINYGYTF
d_call: .; j_call: TRBJ1-5; clone_size: .; v_call: TRBV6-5; cdr3_nt: TGTGCCAGCAGTATCAACAGGGGCAATCAGCCCCAGCATTTT; cdr3_aa: CASSINRGNQPQHF
d_call: TRBD1; j_call: TRBJ2-7; clone_size: .; v_call: TRBV7-9; cdr3_nt: TGTGCCAGCAGCCCCCGGGACAGAAGCTACGAGCAGTACTTC; cdr3_aa: CASSPRDRSYEQYF
d_call: .; j_call: TRBJ2-3; clone_size: once; v_call: TRBV5-1; cdr3_nt: TGCGCCAGCAGCTTGGACGGCCATACGCAGTATTTT; cdr3_aa: CASSLDGHTQYF
d_call: .; j_call: TRBJ1-1; clone_size: .; v_call: TRBV19; cdr3_nt: TGTGCCAGTAGTATAGATCCTGGGGCTGAAGCTTTCTTT; cdr3_aa: CASSIDPGAEAFF
d_call: .; j_call: TRBJ1-1; clone_size: .; v_call: TRBV10-2; cdr3_nt: TGCGCCAGCACCTCCCGGGGAGATGAAGCTTTCTTT; cdr3_aa: CASTSRGDEAFF
d_call: TRBD2; j_call: TRBJ2-1; clone_size: .; v_call: TRBV29-1; cdr3_nt: TGCAGCGTTGAAGAGGGCTCGGGACTAGCGGTCCATGAGCAGTTCTTC; cdr3_aa: CSVEEGSGLAVHEQFF
d_call: TRBD1; j_call: TRBJ2-1; clone_size: .; v_call: TRBV7-6; cdr3_nt: TGTGCCAGCAGCTTCGGAGACAGGGGGTACAATGAGCAGTTCTTC; cdr3_aa: CASSFGDRGYNEQFF
d_call: .; j_call: TRBJ2-7; clone_size: .; v_call: TRBV5-4; cdr3_nt: TGTGCCGCGGGTGAGGGGCCCTACGAGCAGTACTTC; cdr3_aa: CAAGEGPYEQYF
d_call: .; j_call: TRBJ2-2; clone_size: .; v_call: TRBV27; cdr3_nt: TGTGCCAGTAAGCATCTGACCGGGGAGCTGTTTTTT; cdr3_aa: CASKHLTGELFF
d_call: TRBD1; j_call: TRBJ2-2; clone_size: once; v_call: TRBV5-6; cdr3_nt: TGTGCCAGCAGACATACGGGACAGACGAACACCGGGGAGCTGTTTTTT; cdr3_aa: CASRHTGQTNTGELFF
d_call: .; j_call: TRBJ1-3; clone_size: .; v_call: TRBV14; cdr3_nt: TGTGCCAGCAGCCAATCATGGGGCTCTGGAAACACCATATATTTT; cdr3_aa: CASSQSWGSGNTIYF
d_call: .; j_call: TRBJ1-3; clone_size: once; v_call: TRBV30; cdr3_nt: TGTGCCTGGAGCGACGGGATAGGGGGTGGAAACACCATATATTTT; cdr3_aa: CAWSDGIGGGNTIYF
d_call: .; j_call: TRBJ1-2; clone_size: .; v_call: TRBV4-1; cdr3_nt: TGCGCCAGCATCGGGACGGGACAAGGGGAAGGGTATGGCTACACCTTC; cdr3_aa: CASIGTGQGEGYGYTF
d_call: .; j_call: TRBJ2-7; clone_size: .; v_call: TRBV7-9; cdr3_nt: TGTGCCAGCAGCCACCCGACACTTGCCTACGAGCAGTACTTC; cdr3_aa: CASSHPTLAYEQYF
d_call: .; j_call: TRBJ1-2; clone_size: .; v_call: TRBV11-2; cdr3_nt: TGTGCCAGCAATCGGGGTTCTGGCTACACCTTC; cdr3_aa: CASNRGSGYTF
d_call: .; j_call: TRBJ1-2; clone_size: .; v_call: TRBV5-6; cdr3_nt: TGTGCCAGCAGCGCTAAACAGGGTACCTATGGCTACACCTTC; cdr3_aa: CASSAKQGTYGYTF
d_call: TRBD1; j_call: TRBJ1-1; clone_size: .; v_call: TRBV30; cdr3_nt: TGTGCCTGGAGTCCGGGACAGGGGAAGACTGAAGCTTTCTTT; cdr3_aa: CAWSPGQGKTEAFF
d_call: TRBD2; j_call: TRBJ2-7; clone_size: .; v_call: TRBV5-1; cdr3_nt: TGCGCCAGCAGCTTGGCGGCTAGCGGGTACTACGAGCAGTACTTC; cdr3_aa: CASSLAASGYYEQYF
d_call: .; j_call: TRBJ1-5; clone_size: .; v_call: TRBV7-2; cdr3_nt: TGTGCCAGCAGCTTAGAGCCTAGACCGACTTATAGCAATCAGCCCCAGCATTTT; cdr3_aa: CASSLEPRPTYSNQPQHF
d_call: .; j_call: TRBJ2-1; clone_size: .; v_call: TRBV19; cdr3_nt: TGTGCCAGCCAGGCCGGGAATGAGCAGTTCTTC; cdr3_aa: CASQAGNEQFF
d_call: .; j_call: TRBJ2-1; clone_size: .; v_call: TRBV9; cdr3_nt: TGTGCCAGCAGCGTAGGTGACCAATACAATGAGCAGTTCTTC; cdr3_aa: CASSVGDQYNEQFF
d_call: .; j_call: TRBJ1-3; clone_size: once; v_call: TRBV11-2; cdr3_nt: TGTGCCAGCAGCTTCCGGGGGATGTGGGACACCATATATTTT; cdr3_aa: CASSFRGMWDTIYF
d_call: .; j_call: TRBJ2-3; clone_size: .; v_call: TRBV9; cdr3_nt: TGTGCCAGCAGCGTAGGAGGGCGCACAGATACGCAGTATTTT; cdr3_aa: CASSVGGRTDTQYF
d_call: TRBD2; j_call: TRBJ2-7; clone_size: .; v_call: TRBV7-9; cdr3_nt: TGTGCCAGCAGTCCCCGGGACAGCGGGACTAGCGGGAAAGCCTACGAGCAGTACTTC; cdr3_aa: CASSPRDSGTSGKAYEQYF
d_call: .; j_call: TRBJ2-3; clone_size: .; v_call: TRBV30; cdr3_nt: TGTGCCTGGAGTGTGGTGGGGGTCGCAGATACGCAGTATTTT; cdr3_aa: CAWSVVGVADTQYF
d_call: TRBD2; j_call: TRBJ2-1; clone_size: .; v_call: TRBV2; cdr3_nt: TGTGCCAGCAGGCGACTAGCGGGGGACTACAATGAGCAGTTCTTC; cdr3_aa: CASRRLAGDYNEQFF
d_call: .; j_call: TRBJ2-7; clone_size: .; v_call: TRBV27; cdr3_nt: TGTGCCAGCAGTTTATCCGGTATTCCCTACGAGCAGTACTTC; cdr3_aa: CASSLSGIPYEQYF
d_call: .; j_call: TRBJ2-7; clone_size: .; v_call: TRBV5-1; cdr3_nt: TGCGCCAGCAGCTTGGGATCCCGTTACGAGCAGTACTTC; cdr3_aa: CASSLGSRYEQYF
d_call: .; j_call: TRBJ2-1; clone_size: .; v_call: TRBV4-1; cdr3_nt: TGCGCCAGCAGCCAAGATGGGCATAGCGCCCTAGCCGGCAATGAGCAGTTCTTC; cdr3_aa: CASSQDGHSALAGNEQFF
d_call: TRBD2; j_call: TRBJ2-5; clone_size: .; v_call: TRBV14; cdr3_nt: TGTGCCAGCAGCCGGGATCACGGGGGGGAGACCCAGTACTTC; cdr3_aa: CASSRDHGGETQYF
d_call: TRBD2; j_call: TRBJ2-7; clone_size: once; v_call: TRBV10-3; cdr3_nt: TGTGCCATCAGTGATGGCTCTAGCGGTTATTCTTACGAGCAGTACTTC; cdr3_aa: CAISDGSSGYSYEQYF